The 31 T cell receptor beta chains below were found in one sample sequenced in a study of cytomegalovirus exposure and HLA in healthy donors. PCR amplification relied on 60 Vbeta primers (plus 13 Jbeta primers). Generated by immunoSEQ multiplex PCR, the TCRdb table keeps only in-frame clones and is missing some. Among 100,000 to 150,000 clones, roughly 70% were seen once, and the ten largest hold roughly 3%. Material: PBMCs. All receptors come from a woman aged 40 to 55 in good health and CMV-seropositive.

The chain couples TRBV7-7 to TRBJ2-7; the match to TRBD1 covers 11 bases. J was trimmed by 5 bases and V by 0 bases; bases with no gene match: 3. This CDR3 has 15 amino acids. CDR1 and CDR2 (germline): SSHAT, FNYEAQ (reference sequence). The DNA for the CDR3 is TGTGCCAGCAGCTTAGCGGGGACAGGGGGAAACGAGCAGTACTTC. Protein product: CASSLAGTGGNEQYF.

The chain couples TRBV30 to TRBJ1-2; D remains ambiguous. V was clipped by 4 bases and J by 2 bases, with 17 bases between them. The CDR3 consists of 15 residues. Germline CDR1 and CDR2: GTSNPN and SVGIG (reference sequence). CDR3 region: CAWNTKVATNYGYTF. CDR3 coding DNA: TGTGCCTGGAATACCAAGGTAGCAACCAACTATGGCTACACCTTC.

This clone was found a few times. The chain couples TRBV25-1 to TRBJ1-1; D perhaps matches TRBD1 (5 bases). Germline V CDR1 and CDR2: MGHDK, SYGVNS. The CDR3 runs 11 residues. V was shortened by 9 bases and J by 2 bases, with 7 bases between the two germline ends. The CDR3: CASQGNTEAFF. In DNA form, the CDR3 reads TGTGCCAGTCAGGGAAACACTGAAGCTTTCTTT.

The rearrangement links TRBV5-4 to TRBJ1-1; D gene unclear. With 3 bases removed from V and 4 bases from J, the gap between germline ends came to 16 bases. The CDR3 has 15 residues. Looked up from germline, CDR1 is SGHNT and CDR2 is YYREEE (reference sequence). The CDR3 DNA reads TGTGCCAGCAGCTCCGACATTGGCAGGTCCACTGAAGCTTTCTTT. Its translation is CASSSDIGRSTEAFF.

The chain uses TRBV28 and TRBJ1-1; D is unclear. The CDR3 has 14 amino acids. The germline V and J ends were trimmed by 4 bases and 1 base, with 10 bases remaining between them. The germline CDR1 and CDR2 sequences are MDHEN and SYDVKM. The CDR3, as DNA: TGTGCCAGCAGTTCCACCCCAGGGAACACTGAAGCTTTCTTT. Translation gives CASSSTPGNTEAFF.

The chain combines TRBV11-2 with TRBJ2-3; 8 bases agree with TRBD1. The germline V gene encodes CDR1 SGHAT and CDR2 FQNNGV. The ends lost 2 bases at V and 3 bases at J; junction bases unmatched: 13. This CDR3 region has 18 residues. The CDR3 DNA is TGTGCCAGCAGCTTAAACCCCGTTGCGACAGGGGTAACAGATACGCAGTATTTT. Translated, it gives CASSLNPVATGVTDTQYF.

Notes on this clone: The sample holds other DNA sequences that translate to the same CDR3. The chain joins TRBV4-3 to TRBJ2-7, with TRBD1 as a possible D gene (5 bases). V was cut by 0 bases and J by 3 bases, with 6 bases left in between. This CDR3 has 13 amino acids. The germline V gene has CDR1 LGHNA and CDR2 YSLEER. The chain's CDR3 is CASSQDQGYEQYF. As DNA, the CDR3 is TGCGCCAGCAGCCAAGATCAGGGCTACGAGCAGTACTTC.

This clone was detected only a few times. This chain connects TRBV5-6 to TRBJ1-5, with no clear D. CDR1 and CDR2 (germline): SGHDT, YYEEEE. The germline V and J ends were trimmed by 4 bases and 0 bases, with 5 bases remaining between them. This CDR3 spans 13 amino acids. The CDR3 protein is CASSSTSNQPQHF. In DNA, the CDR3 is TGTGCCAGCAGCAGCACTAGCAATCAGCCCCAGCATTTT.

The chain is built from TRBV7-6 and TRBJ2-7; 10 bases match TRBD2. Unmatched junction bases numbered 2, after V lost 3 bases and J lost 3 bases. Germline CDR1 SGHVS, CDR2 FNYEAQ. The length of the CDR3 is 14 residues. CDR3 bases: TGTGCCAGCAGCTTTGCTAGCGGGAGCTACGAGCAGTACTTC. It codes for CASSFASGSYEQYF.

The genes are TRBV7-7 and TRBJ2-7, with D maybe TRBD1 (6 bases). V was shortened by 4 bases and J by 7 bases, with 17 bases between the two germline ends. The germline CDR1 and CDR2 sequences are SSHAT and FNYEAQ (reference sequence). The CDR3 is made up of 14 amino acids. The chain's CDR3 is CASSYGLGAGEQYF. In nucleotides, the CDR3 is TGTGCCAGCAGCTACGGGCTGGGGGCAGGTGAGCAGTACTTC. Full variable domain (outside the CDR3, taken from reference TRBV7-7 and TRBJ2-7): GAGVSQSPRYKVTKRGQDVTLRCDPISSHATLYWYQQALGQGPEFLTYFNYEAQPDKSGLPSDRFSAERPEGSISTLTIQRTEQRDSAMYRCASSYGLGAGEQYFGPGTRLTVT.

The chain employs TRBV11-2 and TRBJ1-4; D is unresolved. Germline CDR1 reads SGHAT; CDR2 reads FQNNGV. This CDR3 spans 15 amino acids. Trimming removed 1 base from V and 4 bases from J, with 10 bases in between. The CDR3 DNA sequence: TGTGCCAGCAGCTTAGGGTGGAGGGATAATGAAAAACTGTTTTTT. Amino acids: CASSLGWRDNEKLFF. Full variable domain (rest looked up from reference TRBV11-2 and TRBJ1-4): EAGVAQSPRYKIIEKRQSVAFWCNPISGHATLYWYQQILGQGPKLLIQFQNNGVVDDSQLPKDRFSAERLKGVDSTLKIQPAKLEDSAVYLCASSLGWRDNEKLFFGSGTQLSVL.

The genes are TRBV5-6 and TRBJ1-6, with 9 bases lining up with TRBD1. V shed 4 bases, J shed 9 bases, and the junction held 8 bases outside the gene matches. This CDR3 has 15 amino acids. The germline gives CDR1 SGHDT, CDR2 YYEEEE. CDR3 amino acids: CASSTWTGVRSPLHF. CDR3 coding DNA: TGTGCCAGCAGCACATGGACAGGGGTGCGTTCACCCCTCCACTTT.

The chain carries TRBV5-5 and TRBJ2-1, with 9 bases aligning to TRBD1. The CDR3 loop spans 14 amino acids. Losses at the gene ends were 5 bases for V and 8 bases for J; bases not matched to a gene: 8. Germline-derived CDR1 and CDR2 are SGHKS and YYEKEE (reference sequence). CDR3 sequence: CASRPQGAWDEQFF. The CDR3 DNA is TGTGCCAGCAGGCCACAGGGGGCTTGGGATGAGCAGTTCTTC.

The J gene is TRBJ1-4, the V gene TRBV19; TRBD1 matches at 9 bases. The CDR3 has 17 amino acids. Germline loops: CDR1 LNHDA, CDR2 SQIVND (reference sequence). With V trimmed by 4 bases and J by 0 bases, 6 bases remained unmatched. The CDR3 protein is CASSTGTGIPTNEKLFF. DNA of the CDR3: TGTGCCAGTAGTACCGGGACAGGGATCCCAACTAATGAAAAACTGTTTTTT.

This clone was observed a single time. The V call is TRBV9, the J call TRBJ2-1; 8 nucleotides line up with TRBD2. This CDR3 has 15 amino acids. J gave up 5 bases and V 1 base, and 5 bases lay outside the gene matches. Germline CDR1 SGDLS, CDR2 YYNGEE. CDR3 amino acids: CASSVSGGENNEQFF. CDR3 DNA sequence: TGTGCCAGCAGCGTAAGCGGGGGAGAGAACAATGAGCAGTTCTTC.

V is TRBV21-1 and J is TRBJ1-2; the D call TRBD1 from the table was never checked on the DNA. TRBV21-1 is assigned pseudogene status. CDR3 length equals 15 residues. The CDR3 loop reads CASSTNLQGPYGYTF. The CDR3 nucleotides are TGTGCCAGCAGCACCAACCTACAGGGGCCCTATGGCTACACCTTC.

The CDR3 loop is CASSSRQFDEKLFF. Here the CDR3 DNA reads TGTGCCAGCAGCTCGCGACAGTTCGATGAAAAACTGTTTTTT. The V gene is TRBV7-9, the J gene TRBJ1-4; D might be TRBD1 (5 bases). Trimming took 4 bases from V and 6 from J, leaving 12 bases between them. This CDR3 contains 14 residues. Germline V gene sequence: CDR1 SEHNR, CDR2 FQNEAQ (reference sequence).

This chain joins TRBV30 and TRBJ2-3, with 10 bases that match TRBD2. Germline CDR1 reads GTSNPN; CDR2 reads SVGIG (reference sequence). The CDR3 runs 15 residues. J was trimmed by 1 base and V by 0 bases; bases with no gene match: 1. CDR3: CAWSVSGGRTDTQYF. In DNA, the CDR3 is TGTGCCTGGAGTGTTAGCGGGGGGCGCACAGATACGCAGTATTTT.

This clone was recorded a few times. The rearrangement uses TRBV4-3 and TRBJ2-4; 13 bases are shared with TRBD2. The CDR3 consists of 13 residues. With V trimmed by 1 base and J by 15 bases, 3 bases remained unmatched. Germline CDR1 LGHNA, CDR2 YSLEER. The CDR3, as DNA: TGCGCCAGCAGCCAAGGACTAGCGGGAGGTCTGTACTTC. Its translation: CASSQGLAGGLYF.

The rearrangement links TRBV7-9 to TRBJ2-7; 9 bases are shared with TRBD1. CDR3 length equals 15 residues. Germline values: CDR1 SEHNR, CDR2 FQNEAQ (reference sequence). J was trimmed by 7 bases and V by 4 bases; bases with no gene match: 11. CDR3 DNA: TGTGCCAGCAGCTCGTTGGACAGGGGCAATTTAGAGCAGTACTTC. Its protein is CASSSLDRGNLEQYF.

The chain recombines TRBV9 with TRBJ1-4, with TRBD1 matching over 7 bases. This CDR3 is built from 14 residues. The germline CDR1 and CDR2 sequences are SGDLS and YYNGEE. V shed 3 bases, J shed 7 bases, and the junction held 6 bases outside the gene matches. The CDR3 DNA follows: TGTGCCAGCAGCGCACAGGGGATAGGTGAAAAACTGTTTTTT. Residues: CASSAQGIGEKLFF.

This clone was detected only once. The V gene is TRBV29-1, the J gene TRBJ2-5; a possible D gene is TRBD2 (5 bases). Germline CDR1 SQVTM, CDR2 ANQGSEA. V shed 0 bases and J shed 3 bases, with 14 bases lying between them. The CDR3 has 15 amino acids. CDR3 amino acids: CSVEDLVGEKETQYF. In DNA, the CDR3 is TGCAGCGTTGAAGATCTCGTGGGAGAGAAAGAGACCCAGTACTTC.

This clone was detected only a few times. CDR3 protein: CASSILRDRSYGYTF. In nucleotides, the CDR3 is TGTGCCAGCAGCATCCTAAGGGACAGATCCTATGGCTACACCTTC. The rearrangement links TRBV5-6 to TRBJ1-2, with TRBD1 matching over 7 bases. CDR3 size: 15 residues. Germline CDR1 is SGHDT and CDR2 is YYEEEE. V lost 4 bases, J lost 4 bases, and 10 bases stayed unmatched.

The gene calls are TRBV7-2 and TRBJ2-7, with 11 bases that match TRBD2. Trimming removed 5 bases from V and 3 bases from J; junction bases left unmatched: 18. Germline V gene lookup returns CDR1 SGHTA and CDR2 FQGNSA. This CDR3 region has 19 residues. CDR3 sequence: CASSVPGQLTSGSLYEQYF. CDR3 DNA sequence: TGTGCCAGCAGCGTACCGGGACAGCTAACTAGCGGGAGTCTCTACGAGCAGTACTTC.

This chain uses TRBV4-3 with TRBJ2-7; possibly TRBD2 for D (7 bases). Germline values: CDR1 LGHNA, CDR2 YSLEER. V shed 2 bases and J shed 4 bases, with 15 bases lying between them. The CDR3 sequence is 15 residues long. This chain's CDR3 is CASSQSEGGAYEQYF. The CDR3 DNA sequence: TGCGCCAGCAGCCAATCGGAAGGGGGGGCTTACGAGCAGTACTTC.

CDR3 coding DNA: TGCGCCAGCCGCGAGAGACAGGGCTCCTACGAGCAGTACTTC. This codes for CASRERQGSYEQYF. The chain links TRBV5-1 to TRBJ2-7; 7 bases agree with TRBD1. With 7 bases clipped from V and 0 bases from J, the junction kept 7 bases outside the gene matches. Germline CDR1 is SGHRS and CDR2 is YFSETQ. The CDR3 sequence is 14 residues long. The complete variable domain, with remaining parts taken from reference TRBV5-1 and TRBJ2-7, reads KAGVTQTPRYLIKTRGQQVTLSCSPISGHRSVSWYQQTPGQGLQFLFEYFSETQRNKGNFPGRFSGRQFSNSRSEMNVSTLELGDSALYLCASRERQGSYEQYFGPGTRLTVT.

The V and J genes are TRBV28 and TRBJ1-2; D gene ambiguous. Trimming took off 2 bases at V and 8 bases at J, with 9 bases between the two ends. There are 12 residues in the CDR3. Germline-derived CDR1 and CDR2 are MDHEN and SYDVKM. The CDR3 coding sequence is TGTGCCAGCAGTTTAGAGGAGGTGGGCTACACCTTC. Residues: CASSLEEVGYTF.

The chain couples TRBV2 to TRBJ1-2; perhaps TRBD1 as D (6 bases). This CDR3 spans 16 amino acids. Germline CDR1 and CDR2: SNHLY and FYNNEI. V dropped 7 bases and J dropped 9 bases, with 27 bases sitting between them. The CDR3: CASTQSLFKDSRSYTF. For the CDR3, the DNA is TGTGCCAGCACTCAAAGCTTGTTTAAGGACAGCCGGAGCTACACCTTC.

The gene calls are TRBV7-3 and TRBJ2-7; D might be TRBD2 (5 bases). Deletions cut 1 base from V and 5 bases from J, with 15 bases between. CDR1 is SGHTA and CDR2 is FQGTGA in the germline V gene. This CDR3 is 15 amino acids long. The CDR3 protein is CASSLNSGSLNEQYF. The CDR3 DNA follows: TGTGCCAGCAGCTTAAATTCGGGGAGCCTCAACGAGCAGTACTTC.

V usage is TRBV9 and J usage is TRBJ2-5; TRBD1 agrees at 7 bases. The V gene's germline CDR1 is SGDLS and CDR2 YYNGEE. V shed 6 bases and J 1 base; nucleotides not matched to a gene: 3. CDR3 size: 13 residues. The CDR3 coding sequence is TGTGCCAGCAACCGGGACAGCCAAGAGACCCAGTACTTC. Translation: CASNRDSQETQYF.

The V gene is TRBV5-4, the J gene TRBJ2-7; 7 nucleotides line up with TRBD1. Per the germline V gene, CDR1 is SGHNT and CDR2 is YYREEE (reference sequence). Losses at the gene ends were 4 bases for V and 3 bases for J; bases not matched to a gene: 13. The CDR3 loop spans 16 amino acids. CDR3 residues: CASSPKKGDSYYEQYF. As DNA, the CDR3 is TGTGCCAGCAGCCCAAAAAAGGGGGACAGCTACTACGAGCAGTACTTC.